A few counts support the clone carrying this TCR beta chain. Its antigen is not known. This specimen comes from a study of cytomegalovirus exposure and HLA in healthy donors. In the study overall: Genotyping showed roughly 76% of 398 donors falling in the Caucasian-associated ancestry cluster. Study-wide points: In a later analysis, TCR beta V- and J-gene trimming showed a link to a missense DCLRE1C variant. The authors judged a highly shared variant cluster likely a sequencing artifact.

The primer mix had 60 Vbeta and 13 Jbeta primers. Method: immunoSEQ multiplex PCR; TCRdb's copy keeps in-frame clones and lacks some. Here the sample spans around 70,000 clones, approximately 78% being singletons. The length of the CDR3 is 15 residues. Germline CDR1 and CDR2: MGHRA and YSYEKL. The V gene end was trimmed by 4 bases and the J gene end by 4 bases; junction bases not matched to a gene: 9. Sequencing used PBMCs. The TCR sequence derives from a girl aged 10 to 17 in good health and CMV-seropositive. The V gene is TRBV4-1, the J gene TRBJ1-1, with 7 bases matching TRBD1. The CDR3 coding sequence is TGCGCCAGCAGCCTTTCTCGGCAGGGGGGCACTGAAGCTTTCTTT. Its translation: CASSLSRQGGTEAFF.